A selection of T cell receptor beta chains follows, all from one sample in a study of patients and donors after allogeneic stem cell transplantation. Via MiXCR, TCRdb re-called the RT-PCR reads, giving one row per CDR3 protein. The sample lists about 57,000 distinct CDR3 sequences, roughly 15% occurring once. Sample: blood, either unsorted or a sorted T cell fraction (not recorded which). The origin of the receptors is a human donor who was either an allogeneic HSCT recipient or a stem cell or donor lymphocyte infusion donor (not recorded which). It is not recorded whose cells these are; they may come from a transplant donor. Each CDR3 is given with its conserved first and last residue. Rows may omit the clone size; those that give it use once, few, many or a size class.

v_call	clone_size	cdr3_aa
TRBV20-1	few	CSASSGKPTYNEQFF
TRBV12-3/TRBV12-4	.	CASSLNRHNYGYTF
TRBV6-5	many	CASSDTGTEAFF
TRBV9	.	CASSSSGNSYNEQFF
TRBV5-1	.	CASSLGTSGNTGELFF
TRBV5-1	many	CASSPIAEIKGGELFF
TRBV30	.	CAWRDRVSRNTGELFF
TRBV5-1	.	CASSFGGSEKLFF
TRBV20-1	.	CSARDEEVEGQGENEQFF
TRBV6-6	many	CASSYPIISGRETYNEQFF
TRBV7-9	.	CASSAGLASEYEQYF
TRBV5-1	few	CASSADRVVDNEQFF
TRBV20-1	few	CSAWTGTKNYGYTF
TRBV20-1	many	CSASPSGRNPDTQYF
TRBV11-2	few	CASSLVGQNPTYNEQFF
TRBV5-1	few	CASSLGDFYEQYF
TRBV3-1	many	CASSPWTGKSFYEQYF
TRBV10-3	few	CAISESDRGRRDEQFF
TRBV18	many	CASSPSPNNQPQHF
TRBV5-1	many	CASTSGTTNTEAFF
TRBV20-1	few	CSARDPQTKVDDEQFF
TRBV20-1	many	CSADGRVSYNEQFF
TRBV3-1	few	CASSQAGQPNEKLFF
TRBV5-1	.	CASSSGTSGNNEQFF
TRBV6-5	.	CASSYLSGLKGTYEQYF
TRBV25-1	.	CASSEYRTSGRYENEQFF
TRBV27	many	CASSLFRDSFYETQYF
TRBV27	.	CASSLLGHYNEQFF
TRBV5-6	.	CASSSALSGFFNEQFF
TRBV5-6	.	CASSLAGSLSTDTQYF
TRBV7-9	.	CASSGLAAGYEQFF
TRBV7-6	.	CASSLRGRSGTDTQYF
TRBV6-1	.	CASSAWQLFYEQYF
TRBV7-6	.	CASSFSAGDAYEQYF
TRBV20-1	few	CSALRTSGRAVLPGAQYF
TRBV7-2	few	CASSPTPTGFPEAFF
TRBV29-1	.	CSVEQNYPYTF
TRBV3-1	once	CASSQLLFDQETQYF
TRBV5-6	few	CASSLNPGRIEQYF
TRBV27	.	CASSRLAGGPTYNEQFF
TRBV2	.	CASSLLAGVGEQFF
TRBV15	many	CATSTLQETQYF
TRBV6-5	many	CASSSTTSGYEQYF
TRBV20-1	many	CSARDTNYGYTF
TRBV7-9	few	CASSLDPSGRGRDIQYF
TRBV24-1	many	CATRKDTEAFF
TRBV6-6	.	CASSPTAGQSNTEAFF
TRBV5-6	many	CASSLTTDYGYTF
TRBV6-5	.	CASSYGGSTEAFF
TRBV3-1	.	CASSLDIFQFF
TRBV9	.	CASSAWDRSYEQYF
TRBV12-3/TRBV12-4	many	CASSLFGGGRGNQPQHF
TRBV7-3	.	CASSLKGGYNSPLHF
TRBV27	.	CASSLVLAEATDTQYF
TRBV7-3	.	CASSLTGEGPDREGYTF
TRBV29-1	many	CSVLGTSARTDTQYF
TRBV7-9	.	CASSSQGADTQYF